This T cell receptor (beta chain) is from a study of T cell repertoires in cytomegalovirus infection. Study-wide results and caveats: The cumulative frequency of public TCR beta families distinguished individuals who carried CMV together with the relevant HLA.

TCRdb reanalysed the reads using MiXCR and keeps one entry per CDR3 protein. The sample shows 700,000 to 850,000 distinct CDR3 sequences, approximately 29% of them seen only once. The table lists this clonotype with many counts. Its antigen is still unknown. The germline V gene encodes CDR1 SGHTA and CDR2 FQGTGA. V gave up 4 bases and J gave up 8 bases; unmatched junction bases: 11. The CDR3 has 16 amino acids. This TCR was sampled from a human donor in good health (CMV status not recorded). Some clones in this sample may be carry-over from other donors' samples. Specimen: cultured CD8+ T cells from PBMCs, collected from culture after CMV antigen stimulation. This chain connects TRBV7-3 to TRBJ2-1; 10 bases fit TRBD1. The CDR3 DNA reads TGTGCCAGCAGCTCCCCAGGACAGGGGGTGACGGATGAGCAGTTCTTC. It codes for CASSSPGQGVTDEQFF.